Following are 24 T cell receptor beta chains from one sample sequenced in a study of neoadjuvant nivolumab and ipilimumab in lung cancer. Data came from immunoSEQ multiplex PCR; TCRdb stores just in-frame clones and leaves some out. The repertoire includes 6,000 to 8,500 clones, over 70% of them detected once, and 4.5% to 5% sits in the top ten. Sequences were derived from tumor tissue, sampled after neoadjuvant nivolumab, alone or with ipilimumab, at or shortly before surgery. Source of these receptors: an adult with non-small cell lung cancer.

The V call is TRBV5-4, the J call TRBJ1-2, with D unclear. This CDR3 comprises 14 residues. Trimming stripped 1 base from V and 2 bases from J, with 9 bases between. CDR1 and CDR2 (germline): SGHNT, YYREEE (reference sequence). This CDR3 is CASSLNNGNYGYTF. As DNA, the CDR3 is TGTGCCAGCAGCTTGAATAACGGGAACTATGGCTACACCTTC.

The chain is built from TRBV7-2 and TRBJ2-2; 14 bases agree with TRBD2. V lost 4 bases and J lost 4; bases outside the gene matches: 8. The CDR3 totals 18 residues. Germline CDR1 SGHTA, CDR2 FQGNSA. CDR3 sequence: CASSSYPGLAGVTGELFF. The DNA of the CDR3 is TGTGCCAGCAGCTCATATCCGGGACTAGCGGGAGTCACCGGGGAGCTGTTTTTT.

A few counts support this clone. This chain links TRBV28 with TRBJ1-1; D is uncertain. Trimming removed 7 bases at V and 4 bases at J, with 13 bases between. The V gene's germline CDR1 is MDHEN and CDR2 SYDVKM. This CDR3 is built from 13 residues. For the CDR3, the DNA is TGTGCCAGCACCAACCCGGTGGTCACTGAAGCTTTCTTT. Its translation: CASTNPVVTEAFF.

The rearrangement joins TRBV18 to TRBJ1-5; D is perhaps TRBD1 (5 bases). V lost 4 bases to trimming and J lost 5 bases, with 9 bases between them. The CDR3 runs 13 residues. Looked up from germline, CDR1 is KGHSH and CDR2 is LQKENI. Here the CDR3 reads CASSQGFDQPQHF. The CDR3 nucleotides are TGTGCCAGCTCACAGGGGTTCGATCAGCCCCAGCATTTT.

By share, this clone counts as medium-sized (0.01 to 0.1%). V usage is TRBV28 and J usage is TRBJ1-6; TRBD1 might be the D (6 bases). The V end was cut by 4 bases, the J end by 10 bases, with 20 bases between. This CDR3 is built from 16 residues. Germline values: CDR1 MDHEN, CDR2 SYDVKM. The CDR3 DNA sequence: TGTGCCAGCAGTTCCGGGGACATCTTAGGTTCCTCACCCCTCCACTTT. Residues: CASSSGDILGSSPLHF.

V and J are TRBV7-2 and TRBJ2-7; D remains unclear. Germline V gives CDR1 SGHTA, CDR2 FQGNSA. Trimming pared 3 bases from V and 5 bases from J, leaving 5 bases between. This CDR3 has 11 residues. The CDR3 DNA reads TGTGCCAGCAGCTTTCTTCACGAGCAGTACTTC. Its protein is CASSFLHEQYF.

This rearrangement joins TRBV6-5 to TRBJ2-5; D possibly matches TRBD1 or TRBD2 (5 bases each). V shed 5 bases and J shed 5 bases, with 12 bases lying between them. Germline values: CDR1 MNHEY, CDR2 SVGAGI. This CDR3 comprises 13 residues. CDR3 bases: TGTGCCAGCAGTCGGGGCCTTGGGGAGACCCAGTACTTC. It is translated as CASSRGLGETQYF.

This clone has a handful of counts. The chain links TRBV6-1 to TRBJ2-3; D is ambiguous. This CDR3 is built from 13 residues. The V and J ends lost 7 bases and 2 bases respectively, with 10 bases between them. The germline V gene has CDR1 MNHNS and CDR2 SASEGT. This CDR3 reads CASKGSNTDTQYF. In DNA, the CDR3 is TGTGCCAGCAAGGGTAGTAACACAGATACGCAGTATTTT.

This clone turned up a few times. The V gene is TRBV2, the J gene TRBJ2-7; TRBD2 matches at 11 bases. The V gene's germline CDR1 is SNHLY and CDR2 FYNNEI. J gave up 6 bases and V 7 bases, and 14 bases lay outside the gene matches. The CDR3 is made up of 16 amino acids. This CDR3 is CASTKESSSGGSEQYF. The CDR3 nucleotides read TGTGCCAGCACTAAAGAAAGTTCTAGCGGGGGGTCCGAGCAGTACTTC. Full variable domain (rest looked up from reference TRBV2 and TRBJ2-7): EPEVTQTPSHQVTQMGQEVILRCVPISNHLYFYWYRQILGQKVEFLVSFYNNEISEKSEIFDDQFSVERPDGSNFTLKIRSTKLEDSAMYFCASTKESSSGGSEQYFGPGTRLTVT.

Here the CDR3 reads CASSWGGQVNDEQYF. The CDR3 nucleotides are TGTGCCAGCAGCTGGGGCGGACAGGTGAATGACGAGCAGTACTTC. The V gene is TRBV5-4, the J gene TRBJ2-7; 7 nucleotides line up with TRBD1. In germline, CDR1 is SGHNT, CDR2 YYREEE (reference sequence). Trimming took 3 bases from V and 5 from J; bases not matched to a gene: 11. The CDR3 has 15 residues.

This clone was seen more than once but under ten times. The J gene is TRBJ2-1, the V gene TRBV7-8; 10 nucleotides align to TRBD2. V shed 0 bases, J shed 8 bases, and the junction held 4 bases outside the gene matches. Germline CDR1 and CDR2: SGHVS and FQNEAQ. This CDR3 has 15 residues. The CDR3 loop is CASSLAAGGPYEQFF. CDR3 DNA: TGTGCCAGCAGCTTAGCAGCGGGGGGGCCATATGAGCAGTTCTTC.

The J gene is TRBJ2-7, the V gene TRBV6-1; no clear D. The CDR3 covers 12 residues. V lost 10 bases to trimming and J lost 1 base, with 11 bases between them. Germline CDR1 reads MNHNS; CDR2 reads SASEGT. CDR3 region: CATQTGSYEQYF. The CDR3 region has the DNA TGTGCCACCCAGACGGGTTCCTACGAGCAGTACTTC.

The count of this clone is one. The CDR3 loop reads CASSGAGEASGYTF. Written as DNA, the CDR3 is TGTGCCAGCAGTGGGGCAGGGGAGGCCTCTGGCTACACCTTC. The chain recombines TRBV5-4 with TRBJ1-2; D is possibly TRBD1 (6 bases). Germline CDR1 is SGHNT and CDR2 is YYREEE (reference sequence). The CDR3 has 14 amino acids. Trimming shortened V by 5 bases and J by 7 bases, and 18 bases separated the two germline ends. The full variable domain, its missing parts supplied by reference TRBV5-4 and TRBJ1-2, is ETGVTQSPTHLIKTRGQQVTLRCSSQSGHNTVSWYQQALGQGPQFIFQYYREEENGRGNFPPRFSGLQFPNYSSELNVNALELDDSALYLCASSGAGEASGYTFGSGTRLTVV.

The CDR3 is CASSDPPGMNTEAFF. For the CDR3, the DNA is TGTGCCAGCAGCGACCCCCCGGGAATGAACACTGAAGCTTTCTTT. The chain combines TRBV5-6 with TRBJ1-1; D uncertain. Germline V gene sequence: CDR1 SGHDT, CDR2 YYEEEE. V was pared by 4 bases and J by 0 bases, with 13 bases between. This CDR3 comprises 15 residues.

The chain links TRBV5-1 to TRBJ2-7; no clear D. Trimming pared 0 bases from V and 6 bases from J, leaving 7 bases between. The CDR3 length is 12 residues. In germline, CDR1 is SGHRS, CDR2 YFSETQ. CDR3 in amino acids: CASSLAGPEQYF. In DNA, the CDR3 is TGCGCCAGCAGCTTGGCAGGACCCGAGCAGTACTTC.

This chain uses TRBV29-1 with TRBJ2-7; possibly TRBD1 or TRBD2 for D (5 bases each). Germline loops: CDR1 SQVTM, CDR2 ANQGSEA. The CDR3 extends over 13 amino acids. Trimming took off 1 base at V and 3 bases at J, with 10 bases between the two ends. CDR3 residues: CSVEGGPDYEQYF. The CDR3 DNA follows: TGCAGCGTTGAAGGGGGACCCGACTACGAGCAGTACTTC.

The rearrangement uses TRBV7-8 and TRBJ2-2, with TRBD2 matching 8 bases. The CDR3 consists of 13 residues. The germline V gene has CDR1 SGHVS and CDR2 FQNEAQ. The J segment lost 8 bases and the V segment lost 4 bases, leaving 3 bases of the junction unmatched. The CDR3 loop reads CASSYGLAGELFF. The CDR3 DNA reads TGTGCCAGCAGCTACGGACTAGCTGGGGAGCTGTTTTTT.

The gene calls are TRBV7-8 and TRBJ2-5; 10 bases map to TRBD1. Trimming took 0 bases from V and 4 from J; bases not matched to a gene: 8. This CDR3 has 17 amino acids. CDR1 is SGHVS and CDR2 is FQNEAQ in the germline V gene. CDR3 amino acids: CASSLAWWTGGGETQYF. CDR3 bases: TGTGCCAGCAGCTTAGCGTGGTGGACAGGGGGAGGAGAGACCCAGTACTTC.

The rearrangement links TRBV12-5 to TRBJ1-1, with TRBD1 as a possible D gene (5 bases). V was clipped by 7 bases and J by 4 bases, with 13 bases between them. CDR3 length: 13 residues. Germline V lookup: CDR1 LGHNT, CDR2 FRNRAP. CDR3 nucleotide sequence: TGTGCTAGTGCCCAAACAGGAAGCACTGAAGCTTTCTTT. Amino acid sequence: CASAQTGSTEAFF.

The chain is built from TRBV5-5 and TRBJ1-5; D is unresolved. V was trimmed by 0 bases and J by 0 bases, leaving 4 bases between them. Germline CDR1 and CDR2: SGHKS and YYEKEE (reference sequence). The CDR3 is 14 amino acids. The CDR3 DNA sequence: TGTGCCAGCAGCTTGGAGTTTAGCAATCAGCCCCAGCATTTT. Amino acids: CASSLEFSNQPQHF. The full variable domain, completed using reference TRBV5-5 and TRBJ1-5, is DAGVTQSPTHLIKTRGQQVTLRCSPISGHKSVSWYQQVLGQGPQFIFQYYEKEERGRGNFPDRFSARQFPNYSSELNVNALLLGDSALYLCASSLEFSNQPQHFGDGTRLSIL.

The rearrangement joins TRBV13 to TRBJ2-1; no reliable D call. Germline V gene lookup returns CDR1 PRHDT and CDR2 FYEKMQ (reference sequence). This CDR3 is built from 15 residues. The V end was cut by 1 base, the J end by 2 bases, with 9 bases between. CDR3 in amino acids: CASSLAGRAYNEQFF. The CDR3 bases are TGTGCCAGCAGCTTAGCTGGGCGTGCCTACAATGAGCAGTTCTTC.

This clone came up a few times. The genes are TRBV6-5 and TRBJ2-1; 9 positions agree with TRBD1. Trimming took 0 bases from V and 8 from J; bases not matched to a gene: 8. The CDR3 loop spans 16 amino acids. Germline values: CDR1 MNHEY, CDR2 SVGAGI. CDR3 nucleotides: TGTGCCAGCAGTTACTCAGGGGACAGGGACTTCGATGAGCAGTTCTTC. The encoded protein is CASSYSGDRDFDEQFF.

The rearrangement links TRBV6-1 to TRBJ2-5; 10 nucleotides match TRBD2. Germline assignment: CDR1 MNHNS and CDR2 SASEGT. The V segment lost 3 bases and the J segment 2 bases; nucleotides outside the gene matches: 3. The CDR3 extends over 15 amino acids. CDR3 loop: CASSELAGEQETQYF. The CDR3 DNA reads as TGTGCCAGCAGTGAGCTAGCGGGGGAGCAAGAGACCCAGTACTTC.

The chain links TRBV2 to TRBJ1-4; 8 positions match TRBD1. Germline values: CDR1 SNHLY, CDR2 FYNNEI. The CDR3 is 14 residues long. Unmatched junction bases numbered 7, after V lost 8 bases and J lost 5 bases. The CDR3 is CASSPDRENEKLFF. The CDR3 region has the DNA TGTGCCAGCTCGCCGGACAGGGAGAATGAAAAACTGTTTTTT.